This entry is about one T cell receptor beta chain. PCR primers comprised 60 Vbeta and 13 Jbeta primers. How the authors handled the data: In a later analysis, around 10 million of 75 million to 85 million unique beta chains occurred in at least two donors. The assay was immunoSEQ multiplex PCR, and TCRdb's table has in-frame clones only and misses some. The V and J calls and clone size come from that table; D and trimming were worked out from the DNA. This repertoire shows over 100,000 clones, around 79% found once; its top ten account for 1.1% to 1.5%. The germline V gene encodes CDR1 ENHRY and CDR2 SYGVKD. V lost 7 bases, J lost 8 bases, and 3 bases stayed unmatched. This CDR3 is 13 amino acids long. The data are from a study of cytomegalovirus exposure and HLA in healthy donors.

The sample consisted of PBMCs. The clonotype was recovered from a woman between 35 and 50 years old in good health and CMV-seronegative. The chain has TRBV10-3 and TRBJ1-4; TRBD1 aligns across 11 bases. The CDR3, as DNA: TGTGCCATCAACCGGGACAGGGGGGAAAAACTGTTTTTT. Its protein is CAINRDRGEKLFF.